In its sample, the clone carrying this T cell receptor (beta chain) ranks as medium-sized. Its specificity is unknown. The sample originates from a study of metastatic and nonmetastatic thyroid tumors. Overall study context: Across blood and tumor or nodule tissue, repertoires from malignant and benign thyroid patients were compared with one another. Study-wide results and limits: Malignant thyroid tumors reportedly exceeded benign nodules significantly in TCR beta diversity, with the difference appearing in blood and tumor.

The V segment lost 3 bases and the J segment 5 bases; nucleotides outside the gene matches: 1. The CDR3 length is 14 residues. No treatment of any kind had been given to any patient before thyroid surgery. TCRdb reprocessed the PCR reads via MiXCR. The sample records 12,000 or so clones, under 30% being singletons. The chain has TRBV12-3 or TRBV12-4 and TRBJ2-3; 11 bases match TRBD2. The specimen was blood. The TCR sequence derives from a male donor with papillary thyroid cancer or a benign thyroid nodule (not recorded which). Some clones in this sample may be carry-over from other donors' samples. The CDR3 reads CASSFGTSGDTQYF. CDR3 bases: TGTGCCAGCAGTTTCGGGACTAGCGGAGATACGCAGTATTTT.